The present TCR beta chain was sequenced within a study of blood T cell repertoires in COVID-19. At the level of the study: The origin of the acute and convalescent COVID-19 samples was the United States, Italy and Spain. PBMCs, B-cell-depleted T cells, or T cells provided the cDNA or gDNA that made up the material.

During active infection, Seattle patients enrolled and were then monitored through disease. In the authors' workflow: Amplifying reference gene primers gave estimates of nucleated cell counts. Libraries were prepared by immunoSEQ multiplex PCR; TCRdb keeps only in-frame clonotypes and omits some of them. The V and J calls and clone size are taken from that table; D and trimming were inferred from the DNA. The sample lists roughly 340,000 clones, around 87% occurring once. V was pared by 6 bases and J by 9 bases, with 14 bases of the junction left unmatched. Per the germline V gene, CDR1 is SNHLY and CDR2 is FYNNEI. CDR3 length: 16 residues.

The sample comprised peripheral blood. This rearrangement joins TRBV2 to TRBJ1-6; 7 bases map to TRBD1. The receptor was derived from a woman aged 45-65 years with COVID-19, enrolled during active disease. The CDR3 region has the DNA TGTGCCAGCAGCCCTAATCCCTTCCGACAGGGTTCACCCCTCCACTTT. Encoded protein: CASSPNPFRQGSPLHF.